Each of the 6 T cell receptor beta chains below was sequenced from the same sample in a study of blood T cell repertoires in COVID-19. TCRdb's copy holds only in-frame clones and misses some; the assay was immunoSEQ multiplex PCR. The repertoire consists of a few hundred thousand clones, with approximately 88% occurring once and the leading ten covering under 4%. Sequenced: peripheral blood. All receptors come from a woman between 25 and 40 years old with COVID-19, enrolled during active disease.

The chain has TRBV7-9 and TRBJ2-1, with no clear D. The CDR3 is made up of 14 amino acids. Germline CDR1 reads SEHNR; CDR2 reads FQNEAQ (reference sequence). The V end was cut by 4 bases, the J end by 1 base, with 8 bases between. CDR3 loop: CASSSRTSYNEQFF. The CDR3, as DNA: TGTGCCAGCAGCTCCCGTACTTCCTACAATGAGCAGTTCTTC. The full variable domain, completed using reference TRBV7-9 and TRBJ2-1, is DTGVSQNPRHKITKRGQNVTFRCDPISEHNRLYWYRQTLGQGPEFLTYFQNEAQLEKSRLLSDRFSAERPKGSFSTLEIQRTEQGDSAMYLCASSSRTSYNEQFFGPGTRLTVL.

The chain recombines TRBV6-4 with TRBJ2-1; weak D call: TRBD1 (6 bases). The ends were cut back, 2 bases at V and 8 bases at J, with 19 bases in the middle. Germline values: CDR1 MRHNA, CDR2 SNTAGT. This CDR3 is built from 16 residues. CDR3 residues: CASSDVQGIPLDEQFF. Here the CDR3 DNA reads TGTGCCAGCAGTGACGTACAGGGAATCCCTTTGGATGAGCAGTTCTTC.

The chain has TRBV6-4 and TRBJ1-2; tentatively, D is TRBD1 (6 bases). The V gene lost 0 bases and the J gene lost 4 bases, with 21 bases spanning the gap. The germline V gene encodes CDR1 MRHNA and CDR2 SNTAGT. The CDR3 covers 18 residues. The CDR3 loop reads CASSDSSGRGRSLYGYTF. CDR3 nucleotides: TGTGCCAGCAGTGACTCGAGCGGCAGGGGAAGGTCACTCTATGGCTACACCTTC.

The rearrangement joins TRBV7-2 to TRBJ1-2; a weak D match, TRBD1 (6 bases). Germline values: CDR1 SGHTA, CDR2 FQGNSA. The length of the CDR3 is 16 residues. V was cut by 0 bases and J by 4 bases, with 15 bases left in between. The CDR3 DNA is TGTGCCAGCAGCTTAGCAGACAGGACGGGGTTCTATGGCTACACCTTC. Protein: CASSLADRTGFYGYTF.

The chain has TRBV2 and TRBJ1-1; tentative D call: TRBD1 (5 bases). In germline, CDR1 is SNHLY, CDR2 FYNNEI. Trimming cost V 5 bases and J 0 bases, with 7 bases left between them. The CDR3 is 13 amino acids. CDR3 protein: CASSTGMNTEAFF. The CDR3, as DNA: TGTGCCAGCAGTACAGGAATGAACACTGAAGCTTTCTTT.

This chain uses TRBV5-4 with TRBJ2-5; tentatively, D is TRBD1 (6 bases). Per the germline V gene, CDR1 is SGHNT and CDR2 is YYREEE (reference sequence). Deletions cut 2 bases from V and 3 bases from J, with 11 bases between. The CDR3 has 14 residues. CDR3 in amino acids: CASSFADRKETQYF. CDR3 coding DNA: TGTGCCAGCAGCTTTGCTGACAGGAAAGAGACCCAGTACTTC.